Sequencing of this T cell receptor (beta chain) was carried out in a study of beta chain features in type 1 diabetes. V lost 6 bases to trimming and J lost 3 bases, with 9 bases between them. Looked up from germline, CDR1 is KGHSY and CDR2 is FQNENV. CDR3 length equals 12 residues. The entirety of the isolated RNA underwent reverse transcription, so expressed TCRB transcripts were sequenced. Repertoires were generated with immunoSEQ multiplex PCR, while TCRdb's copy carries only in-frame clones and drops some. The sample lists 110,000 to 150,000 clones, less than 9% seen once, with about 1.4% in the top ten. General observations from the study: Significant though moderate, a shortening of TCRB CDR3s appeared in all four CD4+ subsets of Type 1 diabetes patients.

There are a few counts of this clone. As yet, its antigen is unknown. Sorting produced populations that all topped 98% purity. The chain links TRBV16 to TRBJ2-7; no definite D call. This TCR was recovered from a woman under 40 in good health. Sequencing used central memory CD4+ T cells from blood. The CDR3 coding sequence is TGTGCCAGCAGTCCCTATTACTACGAGCAGTACTTC. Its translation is CASSPYYYEQYF.